This T cell receptor (beta chain) is from a study of early T cells in non-severe SARS-CoV-2 infection. Study-wide context: Investigators sequenced bulk RNA drawn from unsorted whole blood, and chains remained unpaired.

Regarding this clonotype: Its cognate antigen is unknown.

Broader study findings: Matching with VDJdb favored anti-spike CD8 responses (missing private and CD4 specificities).

The length of the CDR3 is 14 residues. V shed 3 bases and J shed 4 bases, with 13 bases lying between them. Per the germline V gene, CDR1 is SGHNT and CDR2 is YYREEE (reference sequence). Each cDNA molecule carried a unique molecular identifier. TCRdb itself ran the 5' RACE reads through MiXCR, one entry per CDR3 protein. The table has about 56,000 distinct CDR3 sequences, roughly a tenth seen once; the top ten hold 5.5% to 7.5%. The clonotype originates from an adult who was a healthcare worker with PCR-confirmed SARS-CoV-2 infection or an uninfected control (not recorded which). The gene calls are TRBV5-4 and TRBJ2-5, with D possibly being TRBD2 (7 bases). Sequencing input: whole blood. DNA of the CDR3: TGTGCCAGCAGCTGGACAGCGGGAAGAGAGACCCAGTACTTC. As protein: CASSWTAGRETQYF.